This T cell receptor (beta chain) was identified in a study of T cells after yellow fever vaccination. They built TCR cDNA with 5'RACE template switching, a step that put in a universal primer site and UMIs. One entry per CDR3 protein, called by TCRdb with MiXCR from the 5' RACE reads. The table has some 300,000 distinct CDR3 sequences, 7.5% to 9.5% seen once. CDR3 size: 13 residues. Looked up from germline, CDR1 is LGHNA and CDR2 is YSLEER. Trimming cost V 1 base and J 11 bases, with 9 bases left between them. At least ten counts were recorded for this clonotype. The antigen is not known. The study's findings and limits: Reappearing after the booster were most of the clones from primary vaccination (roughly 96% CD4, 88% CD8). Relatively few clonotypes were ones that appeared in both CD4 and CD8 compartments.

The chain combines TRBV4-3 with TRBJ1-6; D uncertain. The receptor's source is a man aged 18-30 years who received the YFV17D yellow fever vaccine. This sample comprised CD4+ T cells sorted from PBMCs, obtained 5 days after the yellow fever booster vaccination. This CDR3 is CASSQVDGPPLHF. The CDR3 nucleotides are TGCGCCAGCAGCCAAGTTGACGGTCCACCCCTCCACTTT.